The 4 T cell receptor beta chains in this list originate from one sample, sequenced in a study of T cells after yellow fever vaccination. TCRdb re-derived calls from the 5' RACE reads in MiXCR, one entry per CDR3 protein. The table lists hundreds of thousands of distinct CDR3 sequences, about 19% of them singletons, with 15% to 20% in the top ten. The source was PBMCs, collected before the yellow fever booster vaccination. These receptors were collected from a young man who received the YFV17D yellow fever vaccine.

This clonotype has a handful of counts. A junction boundary mismatches the germline segment, possibly from a read error. This chain links TRBV5-6 with TRBJ1-1; 8 bases match TRBD1. Per germline, CDR1 SGHDT and CDR2 YYEEEE. The CDR3 sequence is 12 residues long. Here the CDR3 reads CASSADRGQLKF. As DNA, the CDR3 is TGTGCCAGCAGCGCCGACAGGGGCCAGCTGAAGTTT.

The rearrangement joins TRBV4-2 to TRBJ1-1, with a tentative D call TRBD1 (5 bases). CDR1 and CDR2 from the germline V gene are LGHNA and YNFKEQ. The CDR3 spans 13 residues. V was trimmed by 1 base and J by 14 bases, leaving 17 bases between them. CDR3 loop: CASSQGDYAVWFF. The DNA of the CDR3 is TGTGCCAGCAGCCAAGGGGACTACGCGGTTTGGTTCTTT.

The V call is TRBV6-1, the J call TRBJ2-3; possibly TRBD2 for D (7 bases). V was trimmed by 9 bases and J by 2 bases, leaving 15 bases between them. The CDR3 extends over 14 amino acids. Germline loops: CDR1 MNHNS, CDR2 SASEGT. The CDR3 region is CASDGGGSTDTQYF. As DNA, the CDR3 is TGTGCCAGTGATGGGGGGGGCTCCACAGATACGCAGTATTTT.

The chain combines TRBV13 with TRBJ2-3, with a possible D match to TRBD2 (6 bases). Looked up from germline, CDR1 is PRHDT and CDR2 is FYEKMQ (reference sequence). V lost 2 bases and J 2 bases, leaving 14 bases between the germline ends. The CDR3 consists of 16 residues. The CDR3 here is CASSLPVGGITDTQYF. The CDR3 nucleotides read TGTGCCAGCAGCTTACCGGTCGGGGGAATCACAGATACGCAGTATTTT.